Shown below are 7 T cell receptor beta chains from a single sample sequenced in a study of T-cell memory formation after mild COVID-19. TCRdb re-derived calls from the 5' RACE reads in MiXCR, one entry per CDR3 protein. This table has roughly 600,000 distinct CDR3 sequences, 15% to 20% appearing once. The sample comprised PBMCs or a T cell subset sorted from them (not recorded which). All receptors come from an adult woman who had mild COVID-19 (a few samples of this study predate the infection). Cell type and time point are not known.

This sequence joins TRBV6-5 and TRBJ2-2; TRBD2 is a possible D gene (5 bases). CDR1 and CDR2 (germline): MNHEY, SVGAGI. The CDR3 loop spans 15 amino acids. Trimming removed 3 bases at V and 4 bases at J, with 12 bases between. Here the CDR3 reads CASSYWGSVTGELFF. In nucleotides, the CDR3 is TGTGCCAGCAGTTATTGGGGTAGCGTCACCGGGGAGCTGTTTTTT.

This rearrangement joins TRBV5-6 to TRBJ1-2, with 8 bases that match TRBD1. This CDR3 comprises 15 residues. Trimming removed 3 bases from V and 8 bases from J; junction bases left unmatched: 12. Germline CDR1 reads SGHDT; CDR2 reads YYEEEE. As DNA, the CDR3 is TGTGCCAGCAGCTATTCGGACAGGGCCTTGGGGGGCTACACCTTC. This sequence encodes CASSYSDRALGGYTF.

The chain recombines TRBV7-6 with TRBJ2-7, with 10 bases that match TRBD1. This CDR3 region has 15 residues. CDR1 and CDR2 (germline): SGHVS, FNYEAQ. Germline trimming cut 4 bases from V and 6 bases from J; bases unmatched to any gene: 9. In nucleotides, the CDR3 is TGTGCCAGCAGCTATTCAGACAGGGGGCATGGCGAGCAGTACTTC. This sequence encodes CASSYSDRGHGEQYF.

The chain recombines TRBV28 with TRBJ1-1; possibly TRBD1 for D (5 bases). V gave up 2 bases and J gave up 1 base, with 11 bases separating them. In germline, CDR1 is MDHEN, CDR2 SYDVKM. The CDR3 loop spans 15 amino acids. CDR3 DNA sequence: TGTGCCAGCAGTTTACGAGAGAGGGGGAACACTGAAGCTTTCTTT. This gives the protein CASSLRERGNTEAFF.

V is TRBV3-1 and J is TRBJ2-7; the D gene is possibly TRBD1 (6 bases). Trimming removed 2 bases at V and 4 bases at J, with 27 bases between. Germline V gives CDR1 LGHDT, CDR2 YNNKEL (reference sequence). The CDR3 is 19 amino acids. DNA for the CDR3: TGTGCCAGCAGCCAATCGGTGGTGCTTGGCAGGGGTGGTCAGTACGAGCAGTACTTC. Its translation is CASSQSVVLGRGGQYEQYF.

This clonotype was recorded a few times. The chain links TRBV12-3 or TRBV12-4 to TRBJ2-5; TRBD1 is a possible D gene (6 bases). Between the trimmed V and J ends, which lost 3 bases and 5 bases, there was a span of 13 bases. The CDR3 has 14 amino acids. CDR3 nucleotide sequence: TGTGCCAGCAGTTTCGGCAGGGGTGGTGAGACCCAGTACTTC. Protein: CASSFGRGGETQYF.

This clonotype was counted only a few times. The chain joins TRBV5-1 to TRBJ2-3, with D perhaps TRBD1 (6 bases). This CDR3 spans 18 amino acids. V lost 2 bases, J lost 1 base, and 20 bases lay in between. The germline V gene encodes CDR1 SGHRS and CDR2 YFSETQ. In DNA form, the CDR3 reads TGCGCCAGCAGCTTACACATCCTCCGGAGACAGGGCACAGATACGCAGTATTTT. Translated: CASSLHILRRQGTDTQYF.